These T cell receptor beta chains were read from a single sample in a study of blood T cell repertoires in COVID-19. Clones were sequenced by immunoSEQ multiplex PCR, and TCRdb holds only the in-frame ones, with some missing. This sample has 65,000 to 95,000 clones, with roughly 86% found just once. Sequencing was done on a sample of peripheral blood. Every receptor here comes from a man in his 70s with acute or convalescent COVID-19. CDR3s include the opening cysteine and the closing phenylalanine or tryptophan. Not all rows give a size; the values are once, few, many and, for expanded clones, a class.

CASSLAGSGVSYEQYF | TRBV5-4 | -
CASSPGHPIGETQYF | TRBV6-2/TRBV6-3 | -
CASSLDVVQVLF | TRBV7-8 | -
CASRYTGTDTQYF | TRBV12-3/TRBV12-4 | -
CASYKGRDSYEQYF | TRBV5-1 | few
CASSPRDTGELFF | TRBV3-1/TRBV3-2 | -
CASTTGTHQPQHF | TRBV28 | -
CAISDHGTGNEKLFF | TRBV10-3 | -
CASSQQRLPNQPQHF | TRBV4-3 | -
CASSAEATFYEQYF | TRBV9 | -
CASSVAGLSYNEQFF | TRBV9 | few
CAWSVSVNTEAFF | TRBV30 | -
CASSPFIRGSDQPQHF | TRBV2 | -
CASSLDGRPSYNSPLHF | TRBV28 | -
CASSPTSGGADTQYF | TRBV7-2 | -
CASSPSGSAYGYTF | TRBV27 | -
CASSYKPYLNTEAFF | TRBV6-2/TRBV6-3 | -
CASSLALDYLGEQFF | TRBV5-1 | few
CASRSPGTGVADTQYF | TRBV28 | -
CATSPTRGFGNEQFF | TRBV15 | once
CASSFGQGKNSPLHF | TRBV11-2 | few
CSASLAVSSKNIQYF | TRBV20-1 | -
CAWSSPGTKSTYTGELFF | TRBV30 | -
CASSPRDRVTGELFF | TRBV18 | -
CASSTRSEQYF | TRBV21-1 | -
CASSFPRGASPNYGYTF | TRBV28 | -
CASSRDSYEQYF | TRBV5-1 | -
CASRHGQGLTGELFF | TRBV13 | -
CASSLAQQGHGYTF | TRBV7-2 | few
CASSLTSGGNRETQYF | TRBV7-2 | -